Included here is one TCR beta chain sequence, with context. The antigen is undetermined. This sample is part of a study of a mutant IDH1 vaccine in newly diagnosed glioma. Study details: Patients were started on vaccination 4-6 weeks after radiotherapy alone, or with temozolomide cycles. Averaging around 40 years of age, treated patients were about 60% male and about 38% female.

Time point described: week 11, during vaccination. A single vaccine dose contained 300 ug of mutant IDH1 20-mer peptide, and topical imiquimod was used with it. The germline gives CDR1 SGHNT, CDR2 YENEEA. The trim removed 6 bases at V and 12 bases at J, leaving 14 bases unmatched. The CDR3 runs 14 residues. TCRdb's table, derived via immunoSEQ multiplex PCR, lists solely in-frame clones and lacks some. Of 25,000 to 40,000 clones in the sample, around 78% were seen once. The receptor comes from a man younger than 40 with glioma. Sequencing used PBMCs, obtained from a glioma patient whose treatment included an IDH1 peptide vaccine. The rearrangement links TRBV11-3 to TRBJ2-1; the match to TRBD2 covers 7 bases. CDR3 loop: CASSGGRGDAGQFF. The CDR3, as DNA: TGTGCCAGCAGTGGTGGGAGGGGCGATGCGGGGCAGTTCTTC.